What follows are 21 T cell receptor beta chains derived from one specimen sequenced in a study of T-cell reconstitution after alpha-beta-depleted transplantation in children. The TCRbeta library was prepared with unique molecular identifiers. TCRdb itself ran the PCR reads through MiXCR, one entry per CDR3 protein. Among about 1,000,000 distinct CDR3 sequences listed, about 30% were seen once. The sample consisted of PBMCs, mostly from graft donor cells, taken 360 days after TCRalphabeta/CD19-depleted stem cell transplant. The receptors were sampled from a boy in the first two years of life who had a stem cell transplant for SCID, so the T cells may come from the graft donor.

This rearrangement joins TRBV7-9 to TRBJ1-1, with a weak D call TRBD1 (6 bases). This CDR3 region has 13 residues. Germline CDR1 reads SEHNR; CDR2 reads FQNEAQ (reference sequence). Trimming took 5 bases from V and 5 from J, leaving 12 bases between them. The CDR3 region has the DNA TGTGCCAGCAGCCCCCGGGACACTACTGAAGCTTTCTTT. It yields the protein CASSPRDTTEAFF. Filled out from reference TRBV7-9 and TRBJ1-1, the complete variable domain reads DTGVSQNPRHKITKRGQNVTFRCDPISEHNRLYWYRQTLGQGPEFLTYFQNEAQLEKSRLLSDRFSAERPKGSFSTLEIQRTEQGDSAMYLCASSPRDTTEAFFGQGTRLTVV.

The V call is TRBV6-5, the J call TRBJ2-7; D ambiguous. Trimming left V 6 bases short and J 7 bases short, with 19 bases between. The germline gives CDR1 MNHEY, CDR2 SVGAGI. This CDR3 has 14 residues. The CDR3 loop is CASSHIKALMEQYF. The CDR3 DNA reads as TGTGCCAGCAGCCACATAAAGGCCCTAATGGAGCAGTACTTC.

The rearrangement joins TRBV2 to TRBJ2-1; possibly TRBD1 for D (5 bases). Trimming shortened V by 4 bases and J by 7 bases, and 17 bases separated the two germline ends. There are 15 residues in the CDR3. CDR1 is SNHLY and CDR2 is FYNNEI in the germline V gene. In nucleotides, the CDR3 is TGTGCCAGCAGTGTCGGGCAGGGAAGAGCAAATGAGCAGTTCTTC. Protein: CASSVGQGRANEQFF. Drawing the rest from reference TRBV2 and TRBJ2-1, the complete variable domain is EPEVTQTPSHQVTQMGQEVILRCVPISNHLYFYWYRQILGQKVEFLVSFYNNEISEKSEIFDDQFSVERPDGSNFTLKIRSTKLEDSAMYFCASSVGQGRANEQFFGPGTRLTVL.

This clonotype showed up many times. The chain is built from TRBV5-1 and TRBJ1-4; D gene unclear. This CDR3 has 14 residues. V shed 1 base and J shed 0 bases, with 4 bases lying between them. Germline V gene lookup returns CDR1 SGHRS and CDR2 YFSETQ. CDR3 loop: CASSLTATNEKLFF. The CDR3, as DNA: TGCGCCAGCAGCTTGACTGCAACTAATGAAAAACTGTTTTTT.

This chain uses TRBV5-1 with TRBJ2-7; D possibly corresponds to TRBD1 (6 bases). CDR3 length: 12 residues. Looked up from germline, CDR1 is SGHRS and CDR2 is YFSETQ. V was clipped by 3 bases and J by 6 bases, with 10 bases between them. CDR3 in amino acids: CASSSGHAEQYF. CDR3 nucleotide sequence: TGCGCCAGCAGCTCGGGACACGCCGAGCAGTACTTC.

This clonotype has just a few counts. This chain links TRBV27 with TRBJ2-1, with D maybe TRBD1 (6 bases). The germline V gene encodes CDR1 MNHEY and CDR2 SMNVEV (reference sequence). CDR3 length: 14 residues. Trimming took 3 bases from V and 9 from J, leaving 15 bases between them. The CDR3 region is CASSFRDTGSEQFF. In DNA, the CDR3 is TGTGCCAGCAGTTTCCGGGACACGGGTTCTGAGCAGTTCTTC.

The chain links TRBV11-2 to TRBJ1-2; D call uncertain. This CDR3 spans 15 amino acids. CDR1 SGHAT and CDR2 FQNNGV come from the germline V gene. Trimming took off 2 bases at V and 0 bases at J, with 10 bases between the two ends. The CDR3 DNA follows: TGTGCCAGCAGCTTATCAAATATAGCTAACTATGGCTACACCTTC. It specifies CASSLSNIANYGYTF.

This clonotype was seen a handful of times. The V call is TRBV24-1, the J call TRBJ1-1; D perhaps matches TRBD1 (5 bases). The CDR3 spans 18 residues. CDR1 KGHDR and CDR2 SFDVKD come from the germline V gene. V was cut by 0 bases and J by 3 bases, with 19 bases left in between. The CDR3 protein is CATSDLQGWDGADTEAFF. Here the CDR3 DNA reads TGTGCCACCAGTGATTTGCAGGGCTGGGACGGTGCGGACACTGAAGCTTTCTTT.

This clonotype was seen only once. V usage is TRBV5-1 and J usage is TRBJ2-1; TRBD2 matches at 10 bases. Looked up from germline, CDR1 is SGHRS and CDR2 is YFSETQ. The CDR3 sequence is 19 residues long. J lost 4 bases, V lost 0 bases, and 13 bases had no gene match. The CDR3 coding sequence is TGCGCCAGCAGCTTGGCGTCTAGCGGGGGCCCGTACCAATACAATGAGCAGTTCTTC. The encoded protein is CASSLASSGGPYQYNEQFF. The whole variable domain, filled in from reference TRBV5-1 and TRBJ2-1, reads KAGVTQTPRYLIKTRGQQVTLSCSPISGHRSVSWYQQTPGQGLQFLFEYFSETQRNKGNFPGRFSGRQFSNSRSEMNVSTLELGDSALYLCASSLASSGGPYQYNEQFFGPGTRLTVL.

This clonotype was observed at least ten times. The chain is built from TRBV12-3 or TRBV12-4 and TRBJ1-1; D is unclear. V gave up 1 base and J gave up 4 bases, with 10 bases separating them. CDR3 size: 14 residues. CDR3 DNA: TGTGCCAGCAGTTTAGGCCGGGTGGGCACTGAAGCTTTCTTT. Encoded protein: CASSLGRVGTEAFF.

V is TRBV20-1 and J is TRBJ2-1; D might be TRBD1 (5 bases). Trimming cost V 2 bases and J 0 bases, with 8 bases left between them. CDR3 length equals 14 residues. Per germline, CDR1 DFQATT and CDR2 SNEGSKA (reference sequence). The CDR3 DNA reads TGCAGTGCTAGACGAGACAGCTCCTACAATGAGCAGTTCTTC. Translated, it gives CSARRDSSYNEQFF.

The chain joins TRBV14 to TRBJ2-1, with 11 bases identical to TRBD1. The CDR3 loop spans 18 amino acids. Losses at the gene ends were 4 bases for V and 5 bases for J; bases not matched to a gene: 13. Germline values: CDR1 SGHDN, CDR2 FVKESK. The DNA for the CDR3 is TGTGCCAGCAGCCCCCGGGACAGGGGGGAGGGTCGTCACAATGAGCAGTTCTTC. Protein sequence: CASSPRDRGEGRHNEQFF.

This chain joins TRBV6-5 and TRBJ2-7; D is unclear. Per germline, CDR1 MNHEY and CDR2 SVGAGI. The CDR3 is made up of 16 amino acids. Trimming left V 2 bases short and J 0 bases short, with 14 bases between. CDR3 sequence reads: CASSYDLRHRSYEQYF. The CDR3 DNA is TGTGCCAGCAGTTACGACCTAAGACACCGCTCCTACGAGCAGTACTTC.

The chain links TRBV5-1 to TRBJ2-1; possible D gene TRBD1, 5 bases. This CDR3 spans 14 amino acids. Germline-derived CDR1 and CDR2 are SGHRS and YFSETQ. V lost 4 bases and J lost 5, with 13 bases in between. The CDR3 nucleotides read TGCGCCAGCAGCGTGATGACCAGGGACAATGAGCAGTTCTTC. Encoded protein: CASSVMTRDNEQFF.

The genes are TRBV6-1 and TRBJ1-1; no firm D call. CDR3 length: 12 residues. The germline CDR1 and CDR2 sequences are MNHNS and SASEGT. V lost 5 bases, J lost 5 bases, and 9 bases lay in between. This CDR3 is CASSPRITEAFF. Here the CDR3 DNA reads TGTGCCAGCAGTCCCAGAATAACTGAAGCTTTCTTT.

V is TRBV9 and J is TRBJ2-5, with 10 bases that match TRBD2. V gave up 3 bases and J gave up 5 bases; unmatched junction bases: 10. The germline V gene has CDR1 SGDLS and CDR2 YYNGEE. The CDR3 length is 16 residues. CDR3 region: CASSALSGGAIETQYF. The DNA of the CDR3 is TGTGCCAGCAGCGCGTTAAGCGGGGGGGCGATTGAGACCCAGTACTTC.

This chain uses TRBV3-1 with TRBJ2-5, with 9 bases identical to TRBD1. The trim removed 2 bases at V and 6 bases at J, leaving 4 bases unmatched. The CDR3 sequence is 14 residues long. Germline lookup yields CDR1 LGHDT and CDR2 YNNKEL (reference sequence). CDR3 sequence (DNA): TGTGCCAGCAGCCAACCCGACAGGGGGAAGACCCAGTACTTC. It codes for CASSQPDRGKTQYF.

This clonotype was counted only a few times. V and J are TRBV6-6 and TRBJ1-1, with a possible D match to TRBD1 (5 bases). This CDR3 region has 11 residues. CDR1 is MNHNY and CDR2 is SVGAGI in the germline V gene (reference sequence). Trimming removed 5 bases at V and 14 bases at J, with 15 bases between. The CDR3 region is CASSPGGRPFF. CDR3 bases: TGTGCCAGCAGTCCCGGGGGACGCCCCTTCTTT.

The chain combines TRBV4-3 with TRBJ2-7; 7 positions agree with TRBD1. The CDR3 has 13 amino acids. With V trimmed by 4 bases and J by 3 bases, 3 bases remained unmatched. Germline CDR1 reads LGHNA; CDR2 reads YSLEER. The CDR3 region is CASSRRQGYEQYF. CDR3 sequence (DNA): TGCGCCAGCAGCCGTCGACAGGGCTACGAGCAGTACTTC.

The chain uses TRBV2 and TRBJ2-5; D gene ambiguous. CDR1 and CDR2 from the germline V gene are SNHLY and FYNNEI. The CDR3 is made up of 12 amino acids. The V gene lost 7 bases and the J gene lost 9 bases, with 15 bases spanning the gap. The chain's CDR3 is CASKAPALAQYF. CDR3 coding DNA: TGTGCCAGCAAGGCACCCGCATTGGCCCAGTACTTC. The entire variable domain, with the rest obtained from reference TRBV2 and TRBJ2-5, is as follows: EPEVTQTPSHQVTQMGQEVILRCVPISNHLYFYWYRQILGQKVEFLVSFYNNEISEKSEIFDDQFSVERPDGSNFTLKIRSTKLEDSAMYFCASKAPALAQYFGPGTRLLVL.

In regard to this clonotype: One junction end disagrees with the germline gene, perhaps due to a read error. This rearrangement joins TRBV6-1 to TRBJ2-5; weak D call: TRBD1 (6 bases). Germline V gives CDR1 MNHNS, CDR2 SASEGT. This CDR3 is 14 amino acids long. The CDR3 nucleotides read TGTGCCAGCAGTGGGCGAGGGGGATCAGAGACTCAGTACTTC. Amino acid sequence: CASSGRGGSETQYF.